This entry lists 2 T cell receptor beta chains sequenced from one sample in a study of T cell clusters in autoimmune cytopenias. TRB was amplified from around 250 ng of peripheral blood genomic DNA per sample. One tube held mixed TRB-A and TRB-B primer pools for touch-down PCR. TCRdb reprocessed the multiplex PCR reads, with one entry per CDR3 protein and no DNA. The sample data list about 2,000 distinct CDR3 sequences. The specimen was peripheral blood. The receptors here all came from a human donor with an autoimmune cytopenia or autoimmune hepatitis (not recorded which).

This clonotype ranks as large in terms of frequency. The chain joins TRBV30 to TRBJ2-5. The CDR3 covers 13 residues. Germline V gene data show CDR1 as GTSNPN and CDR2 as SVGIG (reference sequence). CDR3: CAWSATAVETQYF. The full variable domain, in which reference TRBV30 and TRBJ2-5 provide the parts outside the CDR3, is SQTIHQWPATLVQPVGSPLSLECTVEGTSNPNLYWYRQAAGRGLQLLFYSVGIGQISSEVPQNLSASRPQDRQFILSSKKLLLSDSGFYLCAWSATAVETQYFGPGTRLLVL.

The CDR3 sequence: CASSLETNTEAFF. The chain couples TRBV7-2 to TRBJ1-1. The CDR3 consists of 13 residues. Germline lookup yields CDR1 SGHTA and CDR2 FQGNSA. The full variable domain, in which reference TRBV7-2 and TRBJ1-1 provide the parts outside the CDR3, is GAGVSQSPSNKVTEKGKDVELRCDPISGHTALYWYRQSLGQGLEFLIYFQGNSAPDKSGLPSDRFSAERTGGSVSTLTIQRTQQEDSAVYLCASSLETNTEAFFGQGTRLTVV.